The clone carrying this TCR beta chain turned up a few times. This entry comes from a study of T-cell reconstitution after alpha-beta-depleted transplantation in children. Unique molecular identifiers were used to barcode this TCRbeta library. In TCRdb, the PCR reads were re-called with MiXCR into one record per CDR3 protein. The sample carries approximately 510,000 distinct CDR3 sequences, 15% to 20% recorded once. The trim removed 5 bases at V and 8 bases at J, leaving 6 bases unmatched. The CDR3 loop spans 14 amino acids. CDR1 is MNHEY and CDR2 is SMNVEV in the germline V gene (reference sequence).

This chain links TRBV27 with TRBJ2-1; 10 bases line up with TRBD2. This clonotype was obtained from a human donor who donated a stem cell graft to a child with acute lymphoblastic leukemia. The sample in question was PBMCs from the stem cell graft donor, obtained from the stem cell graft. The CDR3 sequence is CASSPSGSKDEQFF. DNA for the CDR3: TGTGCCAGCAGTCCTAGCGGGAGCAAGGATGAGCAGTTCTTC.